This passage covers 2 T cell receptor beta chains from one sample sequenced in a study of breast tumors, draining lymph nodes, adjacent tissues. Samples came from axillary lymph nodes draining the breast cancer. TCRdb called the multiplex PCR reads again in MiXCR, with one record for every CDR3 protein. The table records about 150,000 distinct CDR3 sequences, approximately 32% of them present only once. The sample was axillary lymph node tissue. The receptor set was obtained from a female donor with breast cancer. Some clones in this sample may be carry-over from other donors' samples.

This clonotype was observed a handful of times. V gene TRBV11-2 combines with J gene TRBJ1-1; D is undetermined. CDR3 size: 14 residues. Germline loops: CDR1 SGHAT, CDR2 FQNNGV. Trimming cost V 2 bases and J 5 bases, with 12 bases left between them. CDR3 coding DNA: TGTGCCAGCAGCTTAAGGATGTTGGGAACTGAAGCTTTCTTT. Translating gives CASSLRMLGTEAFF.

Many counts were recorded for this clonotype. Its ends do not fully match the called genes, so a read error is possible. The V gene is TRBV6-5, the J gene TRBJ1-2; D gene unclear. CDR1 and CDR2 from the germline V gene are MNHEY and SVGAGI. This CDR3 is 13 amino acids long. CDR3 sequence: CASSHSISRGYTF. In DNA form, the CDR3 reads TGTGCCAGCAGTCACTCGATCTCCCGGGGCTACACCTTC.